Listed below are T cell receptor beta chains from one sample, sequenced in a study of T-cell reconstitution after alpha-beta-depleted transplantation in children. One entry per CDR3 protein results from TCRdb running MiXCR on the PCR reads. This sample carries around 600,000 distinct CDR3 sequences, approximately 17% of them seen once, and the ten largest clones take 1.1%. Source: PBMCs from the stem cell graft donor, taken from the stem cell graft. These receptors all stem from a human donor who donated a stem cell graft to a child with acute myeloid leukemia. The CDR3 runs from the conserved cysteine through the conserved F or W. The D gene is left open where the match is weak. Clone sizes are given selectively: once, few, many, or a class where the clone is expanded.

v_gene	d_gene	j_gene	abundance	CDR3nt	CDR3aa
TRBV4-1	NA	TRBJ1-1	NA	TGCGCCAGCAGCCAAACCCCCTACGGGACAAACACTGAAGCTTTCTTT	CASSQTPYGTNTEAFF
TRBV20-1	NA	TRBJ2-7	NA	TGCAGTGCTGTGACAGGTGATGACTACGAGCAGTACTTC	CSAVTGDDYEQYF
TRBV4-1	NA	TRBJ1-1	few	TGCGCCAGCAGCCAAGATTTAGATGTTGGCACTGAAGCTTTCTTT	CASSQDLDVGTEAFF
TRBV25-1	NA	TRBJ1-1	few	TGTGCCAGCCACCGCCTAAGATCCCGGAACACTGAAGCTTTCTTT	CASHRLRSRNTEAFF
TRBV7-2	TRBD2	TRBJ2-1	NA	TGTGCCAGCAGCCCCTTCGCGGGAGGCTCCTACAATGAGCAGTTCTTC	CASSPFAGGSYNEQFF
TRBV5-6	NA	TRBJ2-1	many	TGTGCCAGCAACAGGGTAGAATACAATGAGCAGTTCTTC	CASNRVEYNEQFF
TRBV6-2/TRBV6-3	NA	TRBJ2-2	NA	TGTGCCAGCAGTTACTGGCGCACGAACACCGGGGAGCTGTTTTTT	CASSYWRTNTGELFF
TRBV5-5	TRBD2	TRBJ2-1	few	TGTGCCAGCAGCTTGGAGACTAGCGGGGGTTACAATGAGCAGTTCTTC	CASSLETSGGYNEQFF
TRBV20-1	NA	TRBJ1-2	many	TGCAGTGCTGTCACGTGGGGGACTAACTATGGCTACACCTTC	CSAVTWGTNYGYTF
TRBV10-3	NA	TRBJ2-5	few	TGTGCCATCAGTGAGGACCCCGGGACTCAGGCAGAGACCCAGTACTTC	CAISEDPGTQAETQYF
TRBV7-9	TRBD1	TRBJ1-3	few	TGTGCCAGCAGGAAAACCCGACAGGGCACCTCTGGAAACACCATATATTTT	CASRKTRQGTSGNTIYF
TRBV6-2/TRBV6-3	NA	TRBJ1-5	few	TGTGCCAGCAGGCGGACAAATAGCAATCAGCCCCAGCATTTT	CASRRTNSNQPQHF
TRBV11-2	TRBD2	TRBJ2-5	few	TGTGCCAGCAGCTTATTCTCGGGGGGGCAAGAGACCCAGTACTTC	CASSLFSGGQETQYF
TRBV15	NA	TRBJ1-5	NA	TGTGCCACCAGCAGAGATAAGAGTCAGCCCCAGCATTTT	CATSRDKSQPQHF
TRBV15	NA	TRBJ2-7	few	TGTGCCACCAGCAGAGATGGACATCTTATCTACGAGCAGTACTTC	CATSRDGHLIYEQYF
TRBV20-1	TRBD1	TRBJ1-1	many	TGCAGTGCTCAAGACAGGGAGTCATCGAACACTGAAGCTTTCTTT	CSAQDRESSNTEAFF
TRBV12-3/TRBV12-4	NA	TRBJ2-7	NA	TGTGCCAGCAGTTTTGTGGACCCGGGGGTGGGGTACGAGCAGTACTTC	CASSFVDPGVGYEQYF
TRBV5-1	TRBD1	TRBJ2-3	NA	TGCGCCAGCAGCTTCGGACAGGGGGCGACAGATACGCAGTATTTT	CASSFGQGATDTQYF
TRBV6-5	TRBD1	TRBJ2-5	many	TGTGCCAGCAGTTACTCGATGGTTCTGGACAGGGTCTACGAGACCCAGTACTTC	CASSYSMVLDRVYETQYF
TRBV9	NA	TRBJ2-6	few	TGTGCCAGCAGCGTACGGGCAGGGGTCGCTGGGGCCAACGTCCTGACTTTC	CASSVRAGVAGANVLTF
TRBV7-9	NA	TRBJ2-1	many	TGTGCCAGCAGCTTCGATGGCGATGAGCAGTTCTTC	CASSFDGDEQFF
TRBV5-1	NA	TRBJ2-3	NA	TGCGCCAGCAGCTTGGATGGAGGCAAGGATACGCAGTATTTT	CASSLDGGKDTQYF
TRBV20-1	NA	TRBJ1-6	few	TGCAGTGCTAGTGAGACAGAAGTTTCACCCCTCCACTTT	CSASETEVSPLHF
TRBV5-1	TRBD1	TRBJ1-5	many	TGCGCCAGCAGCCCGGGACAGAGCAATCAGCCCCAGCATTTT	CASSPGQSNQPQHF
TRBV20-1	NA	TRBJ2-7	many	TGCAGTGCTAGCGGGGCATCCCGCTCCTACGAGCAGTACTTC	CSASGASRSYEQYF
TRBV6-5	NA	TRBJ1-1	many	TGTGCCAGCAGTTACCGACTAGATGCCACTGAAGCTTTCTTT	CASSYRLDATEAFF
TRBV12-3/TRBV12-4	NA	TRBJ2-1	NA	TGTGCCAGCAGTCCCGACCCAAGCTCCTACAATGAGCAGTTCTTC	CASSPDPSSYNEQFF
TRBV9	NA	TRBJ2-2	NA	TGTGCCAGCAGCGTCTATGCAATCGGCACCGGGGAGCTGTTTTTT	CASSVYAIGTGELFF
TRBV20-1	NA	TRBJ1-6	few	TGCAGTGCCGACGTCAGTAAGAGCTCCTATAATTCACCCCTCCACTTT	CSADVSKSSYNSPLHF
TRBV7-2	NA	TRBJ2-1	many	TGTGCCAGCAGCCAACCCCACAATGAGCAGTTCTTC	CASSQPHNEQFF
TRBV15	NA	TRBJ1-5	NA	TGTGCCACCAGCAGATCGGCCAAGACCAATCAGCCCCAGCATTTT	CATSRSAKTNQPQHF
TRBV5-1	NA	TRBJ2-7	few	TGCGCCAGCACCTCGCCGGGGGTCGGCAACGAGCAGTACTTC	CASTSPGVGNEQYF
TRBV5-1	NA	TRBJ2-7	many	TGCGCCAGCAGCTTGGACAGGTTTCCCTACGAGCAGTACTTC	CASSLDRFPYEQYF
TRBV7-2	NA	TRBJ1-2	many	TGTGCCAGCAGCTTAAGACGGGGTGGCTACACCTTC	CASSLRRGGYTF
TRBV6-5	NA	TRBJ1-5	many	TGTGCCAGCAGTTTCAGGAGGTGGGAGCCCCAGCATTTT	CASSFRRWEPQHF
TRBV4-3	NA	TRBJ1-2	NA	TGCGCCAGCAGCCAAGATATTTGGGGGTCGGGCTACACCTTC	CASSQDIWGSGYTF
TRBV9	NA	TRBJ2-4	NA	TGTGCCAGCAGCGTAGGCTTTGTTCCCTCCACCAAAAACATTCAGTACTTC	CASSVGFVPSTKNIQYF
TRBV29-1	NA	TRBJ1-2	few	TGCAGCGTTGAACACATCCAGGGCTATGGCTACACCTTC	CSVEHIQGYGYTF
TRBV7-9	NA	TRBJ2-7	NA	TGTGCCAGCAGCTTCAGCGGAGGGGTCCTCTACGAGCAGTACTTC	CASSFSGGVLYEQYF
TRBV9	TRBD2	TRBJ2-1	many	TGTGCCAGCAGCGTAGGGGGACTAGGGGGAAATGAGCAGTTCTTC	CASSVGGLGGNEQFF
TRBV6-5	NA	TRBJ2-2	NA	TGTGCCAGCAGTTACCCTAGGGGGGGGGAGGGCACCGGGGAGCTGTTTTTT	CASSYPRGGEGTGELFF
TRBV4-3	NA	TRBJ2-3	NA	TGCGCCAGCAGCCAAGTCCGCGGACCGATTACAGATACGCAGTATTTT	CASSQVRGPITDTQYF
TRBV20-1	TRBD1	TRBJ1-2	few	TGCAGTGCTAGGGGACAGCATAACTATGGCTACACCTTC	CSARGQHNYGYTF
TRBV24-1	NA	TRBJ2-3	NA	TGTGCCACCAGTGAGGAGGGTCGTGGGGATAACACAGATACGCAGTATTTT	CATSEEGRGDNTDTQYF
TRBV12-3/TRBV12-4	NA	TRBJ2-3	few	TGTGCCAGCAGGCGAGGGGCGGGGCACACAGATACGCAGTATTTT	CASRRGAGHTDTQYF
TRBV12-3/TRBV12-4	TRBD1	TRBJ1-5	NA	TGTGCCAGCAGGCAGGATTGGACAGGGGCTCAGCCCCAGCATTTT	CASRQDWTGAQPQHF